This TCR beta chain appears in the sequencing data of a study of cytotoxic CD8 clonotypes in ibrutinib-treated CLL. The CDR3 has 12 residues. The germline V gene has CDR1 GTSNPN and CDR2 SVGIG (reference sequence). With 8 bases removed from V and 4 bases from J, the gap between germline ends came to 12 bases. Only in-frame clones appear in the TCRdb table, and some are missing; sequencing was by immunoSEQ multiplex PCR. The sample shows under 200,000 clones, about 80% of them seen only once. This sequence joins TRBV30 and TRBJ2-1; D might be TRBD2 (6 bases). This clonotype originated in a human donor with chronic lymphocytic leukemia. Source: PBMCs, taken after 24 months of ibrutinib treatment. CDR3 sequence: CALGRSYNEQFF. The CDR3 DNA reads TGTGCCCTCGGGAGATCATACAATGAGCAGTTCTTC.